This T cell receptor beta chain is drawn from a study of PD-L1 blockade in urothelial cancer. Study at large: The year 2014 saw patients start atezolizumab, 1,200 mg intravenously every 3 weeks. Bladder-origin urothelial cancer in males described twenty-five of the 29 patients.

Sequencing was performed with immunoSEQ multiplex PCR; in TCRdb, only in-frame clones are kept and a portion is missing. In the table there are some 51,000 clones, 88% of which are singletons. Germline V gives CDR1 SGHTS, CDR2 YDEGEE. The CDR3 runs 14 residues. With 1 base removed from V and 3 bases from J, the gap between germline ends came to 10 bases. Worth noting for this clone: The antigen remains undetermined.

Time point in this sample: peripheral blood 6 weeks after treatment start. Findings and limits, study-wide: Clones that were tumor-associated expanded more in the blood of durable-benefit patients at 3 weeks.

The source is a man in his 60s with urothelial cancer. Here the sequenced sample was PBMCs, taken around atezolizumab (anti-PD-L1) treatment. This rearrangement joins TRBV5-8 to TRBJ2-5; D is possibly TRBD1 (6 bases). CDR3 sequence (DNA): TGTGCCAGCAGCTTGATGGGGGCTAAAGAGACCCAGTACTTC. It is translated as CASSLMGAKETQYF. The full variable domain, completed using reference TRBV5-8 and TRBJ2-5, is EAGVTQSPTHLIKTRGQQATLRCSPISGHTSVYWYQQALGLGLQFLLWYDEGEERNRGNFPPRFSGRQFPNYSSELNVNALELEDSALYLCASSLMGAKETQYFGPGTRLLVL.